These 10 T cell receptor beta chains were all obtained from the same sample, sequenced in a study of breast tumors, draining lymph nodes, adjacent tissues. TCRdb reprocessed the multiplex PCR reads via MiXCR and lists one record per CDR3 protein. Among 150,000 to 200,000 distinct CDR3 sequences listed, about 33% were seen once. The lymph nodes were axillary draining lymph nodes from breast cancer patients. Input material: axillary lymph node tissue. These receptors were collected from a female donor with breast cancer. Some clones in this sample may be carry-over from other donors' samples.

This clonotype has a handful of counts. A single base separates this from a much larger clone, so it may be a read error. The chain employs TRBV7-9 and TRBJ1-4; D remains unclear. CDR3 size: 14 residues. The germline gives CDR1 SEHNR, CDR2 FQNEAQ (reference sequence). CDR3 DNA sequence: TGTGCCAGCAGCCCTCCGGCAACTAGTGAAAAACTGTTTTTT. This encodes CASSPPATSEKLFF.

This clonotype showed up just a few times. One base away lies a much larger clone, so this may be a sequencing read error. The V gene is TRBV7-2, the J gene TRBJ1-2; 9 bases align to TRBD1. Germline V CDR1 and CDR2: SGHTA, FQGNSA. There are 15 residues in the CDR3. CDR3 bases: TGTGCCAGCAGCCCCGGACAGGGGCCGTTGTATGGCTACCCCTTC. Amino acids: CASSPGQGPLYGYPF.

The V call is TRBV27, the J call TRBJ2-5; TRBD1 matches at 7 bases. This CDR3 is built from 15 residues. The V gene's germline CDR1 is MNHEY and CDR2 SMNVEV (reference sequence). V dropped 10 bases and J dropped 6; count of bases not matched to a gene: 17. CDR3 sequence: CANSDPGQEGKTQYF. DNA for the CDR3: TGTGCCAACAGCGACCCTGGACAGGAAGGGAAGACCCAGTACTTC.

Regarding this clonotype: With a much larger clone just one base away, this may be a read error. The chain is built from TRBV19 and TRBJ2-3, with 8 bases lining up with TRBD1. Germline lookup yields CDR1 LNHDA and CDR2 SQIVND (reference sequence). This CDR3 contains 15 residues. The CDR3 bases are TGTGCCAGTAGTCGCCAACAGGGGGTCACAGATACGCGGTATTTT. Its protein is CASSRQQGVTDTRYF.

The rearrangement joins TRBV2 to TRBJ2-2; 7 bases are a match to TRBD1. Unmatched junction bases numbered 12, after V lost 3 bases and J lost 5 bases. The CDR3 runs 17 residues. Germline V gene data show CDR1 as SNHLY and CDR2 as FYNNEI. In nucleotides, the CDR3 is TGTGCCAGCAGTGAGGGACAGAACTATGGCTATACCGGGGAGCTGTTTTTT. It encodes CASSEGQNYGYTGELFF.

To note about this clonotype: The conserved phenylalanine or tryptophan normally closing the CDR3 is absent here, so this likely arose from a read error. This chain connects TRBV10-3 to TRBJ2-5, with a possible D match to TRBD1 (5 bases). Trimming left V 3 bases short and J 4 bases short, with 27 bases between. The CDR3 contains 19 residues. Per germline, CDR1 ENHRY and CDR2 SYGVKD. The CDR3 DNA follows: TGTGCCATCAGTGACCCAGAGTCCCGGACAAGCCAGAAGGGAGAGACCCAGTACATC. This gives the protein CAISDPESRTSQKGETQYI.

This clonotype was picked up many times. This chain joins TRBV13 and TRBJ1-5; D unresolved. CDR1 PRHDT and CDR2 FYEKMQ come from the germline V gene (reference sequence). This CDR3 has 12 residues. V was clipped by 5 bases and J by 4 bases, with 6 bases between them. This chain's CDR3 is CASSLANQPQHF. Written as DNA, the CDR3 is TGTGCCAGCAGCCTTGCGAATCAGCCCCAGCATTTT.

For this clonotype: A much larger clone differs by one base, so this may be a read error. This chain uses TRBV28 with TRBJ2-3; 9 nucleotides align to TRBD2. CDR1 is MDHEN and CDR2 is SYDVKM in the germline V gene. V dropped 6 bases and J dropped 8; count of bases not matched to a gene: 12. The CDR3 has 15 amino acids. The CDR3 protein is CASRSGSGGSGTQYF. CDR3 nucleotide sequence: TGTGCCAGCAGAAGTGGGAGCGGGGGGAGTGGTACGCAGTATTTT. The variable domain in full, completed from reference TRBV28 and TRBJ2-3, reads DVKVTQSSRYLVKRTGEKVFLECVQDMDHENMFWYRQDPGLGLRLIYFSYDVKMKEKGDIPEGYSVSREKKERFSLILESASTNQTSMYLCASRSGSGGSGTQYFGPGTRLTVL.

With regard to this clonotype: One base away lies a much larger clone, so this may be a sequencing read error. This chain links TRBV12-5 with TRBJ1-2; D might be TRBD1 (6 bases). CDR3 size: 15 residues. Germline V lookup: CDR1 LGHNT, CDR2 FRNRAP. CDR3 residues: CASGLVHPTGDGYIF. The CDR3 nucleotides are TGTGCTAGTGGTTTGGTACACCCGACAGGCGACGGCTACATCTTC.

The DNA for the CDR3 is TGTGCCAGCGGTGGGGGTAGGACAGGCGGTTTTGAGGGCTACACCTTC. Translated, it gives CASGGGRTGGFEGYTF. The chain joins TRBV2 to TRBJ1-2; 7 nucleotides match TRBD1. The CDR3 runs 16 residues. The germline V gene encodes CDR1 SNHLY and CDR2 FYNNEI. V was pared by 8 bases and J by 8 bases, with 20 bases of the junction left unmatched.